Below, 13 T cell receptor beta chains from the same sample are listed, as sequenced in a study of blood T cell repertoires in COVID-19. Data came from immunoSEQ multiplex PCR; TCRdb stores just in-frame clones and leaves some out. The data show some 300,000 clones, 85% to 90% seen once. Sequences were obtained from peripheral blood. The receptors come from a woman aged 45-65 years with COVID-19, enrolled during active disease.

CDR3 bases: TGTGCCAGCAGACAACAGGGGGTGAACACTGAAGCTTTCTTT. It is translated as CASRQQGVNTEAFF. The genes are TRBV3-1 (or the pseudogene TRBV3-2) and TRBJ1-1, with 8 bases lining up with TRBD1. From germline, CDR1 is LGHDT and CDR2 YNNKEL (reference sequence). Trimming cost V 6 bases and J 0 bases; bases outside gene matches: 3. CDR3 length: 14 residues.

The J gene is TRBJ1-1, the V gene TRBV4-3, with D maybe TRBD1 (6 bases). V lost 4 bases, J lost 11 bases, and 14 bases lay in between. The CDR3 totals 12 residues. Germline values: CDR1 LGHNA, CDR2 YSLEER. The CDR3 reads CASSPRGGPAFF. The DNA of the CDR3 is TGCGCCAGCAGCCCCAGGGGAGGGCCTGCTTTCTTT.

This chain links TRBV1 with TRBJ2-7; the tabulated D call, TRBD2, remains unverified against the DNA. TRBV1 corresponds to a pseudogene. This CDR3 is built from 20 residues. The CDR3 nucleotides read TGCACCAGCAGCCTTTTACGGATCCCGGGACTAGCGGTCACGATTTTCGAGCAGTACTTC. It is translated as CTSSLLRIPGLAVTIFEQYF.

This clone was seen once. The gene calls are TRBV6-5 and TRBJ1-2; D remains ambiguous. The CDR3 contains 13 residues. CDR1 and CDR2 (germline): MNHEY, SVGAGI. The V end was cut by 0 bases, the J end by 4 bases, with 6 bases between. In nucleotides, the CDR3 is TGTGCCAGCAGTTACTCAAGAGTCTATGGCTACACCTTC. As protein: CASSYSRVYGYTF.

The chain carries TRBV6-2 or TRBV6-3 and TRBJ2-5, with 9 bases lining up with TRBD2. The J segment lost 4 bases and the V segment lost 5 bases, leaving 8 bases of the junction unmatched. Germline CDR1 and CDR2: MNHEY and SVGEGT. CDR3 length: 15 residues. CDR3 DNA: TGTGCCAGCAGTCAAACCGGGACTAGCATAGAGACCCAGTACTTC. This codes for CASSQTGTSIETQYF.

The chain carries TRBV5-4 and TRBJ1-6; D ambiguous. The CDR3 loop spans 16 amino acids. The germline V and J ends were trimmed by 2 bases and 7 bases, with 16 bases remaining between them. Germline V gene data show CDR1 as SGHNT and CDR2 as YYREEE (reference sequence). The CDR3 reads CASSLGSRVRNSPLHF. CDR3 bases: TGTGCCAGCAGCTTAGGGAGCCGGGTACGAAATTCACCCCTCCACTTT.

This clone has only one observation. The genes are TRBV4-1 and TRBJ2-1, with D tentatively TRBD1 (5 bases). The germline gives CDR1 MGHRA, CDR2 YSYEKL. Trimming shortened V by 3 bases and J by 0 bases, and 12 bases separated the two germline ends. This CDR3 spans 16 amino acids. The CDR3 DNA reads TGCGCCAGCAGCCAGGTCGACAGAGGCTCCTACAATGAGCAGTTCTTC. Its translation is CASSQVDRGSYNEQFF.

The rearrangement links TRBV6-5 to TRBJ2-1; TRBD1 agrees at 7 bases. Germline V gene data show CDR1 as MNHEY and CDR2 as SVGAGI. Germline trimming cut 2 bases from V and 9 bases from J; bases unmatched to any gene: 13. This CDR3 is built from 16 residues. CDR3 residues: CASSYRPTDRAAEQFF. The CDR3 DNA reads TGTGCCAGCAGTTACCGGCCTACTGACAGGGCAGCTGAGCAGTTCTTC.

The rearrangement uses TRBV6-5 and TRBJ2-1; 8 bases align to TRBD2. CDR1 and CDR2 from the germline V gene are MNHEY and SVGAGI. J lost 2 bases, V lost 6 bases, and 6 bases had no gene match. The CDR3 spans 15 residues. CDR3 protein: CASRGTRGTYNEQFF. The CDR3 DNA sequence: TGTGCCAGCAGGGGGACTAGAGGAACCTACAATGAGCAGTTCTTC.

The chain employs TRBV19 and TRBJ1-3; D may be TRBD1 (5 bases). Germline CDR1 LNHDA, CDR2 SQIVND (reference sequence). The CDR3 has 14 amino acids. V lost 7 bases and J 4 bases, leaving 14 bases between the germline ends. Here the CDR3 reads CASTPGVLGNTIYF. CDR3 nucleotide sequence: TGTGCCAGTACCCCGGGGGTTCTCGGAAACACCATATATTTT.

This clone was seen a single time. The V and J genes are TRBV6-5 and TRBJ2-7, with 13 bases matching TRBD2. Germline V CDR1 and CDR2: MNHEY, SVGAGI. Losses at the gene ends were 3 bases for V and 3 bases for J; bases not matched to a gene: 5. The CDR3 totals 16 residues. CDR3 DNA sequence: TGTGCCAGCAGTTATTCGGGACTAGCGGGATTCTACGAGCAGTACTTC. It codes for CASSYSGLAGFYEQYF.

This rearrangement joins TRBV5-1 to TRBJ2-3; a weak D match, TRBD2 (6 bases). V was pared by 5 bases and J by 2 bases, with 15 bases between. The CDR3 is made up of 15 amino acids. The germline V gene has CDR1 SGHRS and CDR2 YFSETQ. The CDR3 here is CASRSEGSLTDTQYF. Written as DNA, the CDR3 is TGCGCCAGCAGGTCGGAGGGCAGCCTCACAGATACGCAGTATTTT.

The chain joins TRBV9 to TRBJ1-3, with 7 bases identical to TRBD1. Germline CDR1 reads SGDLS; CDR2 reads YYNGEE. This CDR3 comprises 14 residues. The V gene end was trimmed by 4 bases and the J gene end by 5 bases; junction bases not matched to a gene: 6. This CDR3 is CASSTGAGRNTIYF. The CDR3, as DNA: TGTGCCAGCAGCACAGGGGCAGGGAGAAACACCATATATTTT. The full variable domain, completed using reference TRBV9 and TRBJ1-3, is DSGVTQTPKHLITATGQRVTLRCSPRSGDLSVYWYQQSLDQGLQFLIQYYNGEERAKGNILERFSAQQFPDLHSELNLSSLELGDSALYFCASSTGAGRNTIYFGEGSWLTVV.